Listed below are T cell receptor beta chains from one sample, sequenced in a study of blood T cells in healthy people across ages. TCRdb reanalysed the 5' RACE reads using MiXCR and keeps one entry per CDR3 protein. The sample includes about 1 million distinct CDR3 sequences, 40% to 55% of them seen just once. Sequenced sample: blood. Source of these receptors: a woman aged 55 to 70 in good health. CDR3s include the opening cysteine and the closing phenylalanine or tryptophan. The D gene is left open where the match is weak.

CDR3aa	d_gene	v_gene	j_gene
CASSLIGTRDEQFF	TRBD2	TRBV27	TRBJ2-1
CSGRVNEQFF	.	TRBV20-1	TRBJ2-1
CSVGLAGGGAEQYF	TRBD2	TRBV29-1	TRBJ2-7
CASSLDRTGREQYF	.	TRBV7-9	TRBJ2-5
CASSQTSHQTQYF	.	TRBV7-2	.
CSARAGGGGPYNEQFF	.	TRBV20-1	TRBJ2-1
CASSVPGTGGSYEQYF	TRBD1	TRBV2	TRBJ2-7
CASSLASLGQGAASSYEQYF	TRBD1	TRBV5-1	TRBJ2-7
CASSEIRGSVREFPDTQYF	.	TRBV25-1	TRBJ2-3
CSAWGYWTSAQETQFF	TRBD2	TRBV29-1	TRBJ2-1
CASSLFKLTGEVTHNEQYF	TRBD1	TRBV27	TRBJ2-5
CASSSWVNEQFF	.	TRBV7-2	TRBJ2-1
CASSGDRSRTDTQYF	TRBD1	TRBV10-2	TRBJ2-3
CASSPKLAGRTDTQYF	TRBD2	TRBV5-1	TRBJ2-3
CASSFLGAWGYTF	.	TRBV27	TRBJ1-2
CASSLDNREQYF	.	TRBV5-1	TRBJ2-7